The TCR beta chain under discussion was sequenced for a study of shared clonotypes between healthy human individuals. Scientists sequenced DNA from unsorted PBMC on ten immunoSEQ deep assay plates. TCRdb's copy holds only in-frame clones and misses some; the assay was immunoSEQ multiplex PCR. The sample carries about 480,000 clones, roughly 78% recorded once. J gave up 2 bases and V 6 bases, and 17 bases lay outside the gene matches. Germline CDR1 is SGHNT and CDR2 is YYREEE (reference sequence). The CDR3 runs 18 residues. This receptor was identified in a woman aged 40-49 years in good health. Some clones in this sample may be carry-over from other donors' samples. The J gene is TRBJ2-7, the V gene TRBV5-4; TRBD2 matches at 10 bases. Sequences were obtained from PBMCs. CDR3 sequence: CASTPASGGLPKPYEQYF. DNA of the CDR3: TGTGCCAGCACCCCGGCTAGCGGGGGATTACCAAAACCCTACGAGCAGTACTTC.